Below are 12 T cell receptor beta chains sequenced from a single sample in a study of CD8 T cells in ankylosing spondylitis (TCRdb year 2017). The receptor library was made with 5' RACE. Sequencing took place on an Illumina HiSeq 2500. TCRdb cleaned the public reads at Q25 with fastp, built clones with MiXCR and kept in-frame beta chains. When rows share a CDR3 protein, they turn into one entry using the most common DNA and genes. The sample yields around 340,000 distinct CDR3 sequences; roughly 14% were counted once. The top ten hold approximately 1% of the sample. Sequenced input: blood, either unsorted or a sorted T cell fraction (not recorded which). These receptors were taken from a male donor with ankylosing spondylitis or in good health (not recorded which).

The table lists this clonotype with a few counts. The chain has TRBV15 and TRBJ1-4; the D gene is possibly TRBD1 (6 bases). Trimming cost V 8 bases and J 7 bases, with 14 bases left between them. Germline CDR1 LNHNV, CDR2 YYDKDF (reference sequence). The CDR3 is 13 residues long. CDR3 sequence: CATRWQGSEKLFF. CDR3 bases: TGTGCCACCCGTTGGCAGGGGAGTGAAAAACTGTTTTTT.

Only a few counts were recorded for this clonotype. The chain is built from TRBV28 and TRBJ2-5; 11 bases agree with TRBD2. V shed 6 bases and J 0 bases; nucleotides not matched to a gene: 3. This CDR3 is built from 15 residues. The germline gives CDR1 MDHEN, CDR2 SYDVKM. In DNA form, the CDR3 reads TGTGCCAGCAGCTCTAGCGGGGGGTACCAAGAGACCCAGTACTTC. Translated: CASSSSGGYQETQYF.

This clonotype was seen a handful of times. V and J are TRBV29-1 and TRBJ1-2; D is perhaps TRBD1 (5 bases). The length of the CDR3 is 13 residues. The germline V gene encodes CDR1 SQVTM and CDR2 ANQGSEA. The germline V and J ends were trimmed by 4 bases and 5 bases, with 14 bases remaining between them. CDR3 sequence reads: CSVASRVPYGYTF. CDR3 in DNA: TGCAGCGTTGCGAGCAGGGTCCCTTATGGCTACACCTTC.

This clonotype appeared a few times. The chain carries TRBV3-1 and TRBJ2-3; D unclear. This CDR3 has 13 residues. The germline V gene has CDR1 LGHDT and CDR2 YNNKEL (reference sequence). The V end was cut by 3 bases, the J end by 3 bases, with 7 bases between. The CDR3 loop reads CASSHSGTDTQYF. The CDR3 nucleotides are TGTGCCAGCAGCCATTCAGGAACAGATACGCAGTATTTT.

This clonotype was observed a few times. CDR3 residues: CSVGTGGYGYTF. The DNA of the CDR3 is TGCAGCGTTGGTACAGGGGGCTATGGCTACACCTTC. The gene calls are TRBV29-1 and TRBJ1-2, with TRBD1 matching 8 bases. V shed 4 bases, J shed 4 bases, and the junction held 2 bases outside the gene matches. In germline, CDR1 is SQVTM, CDR2 ANQGSEA. The CDR3 is 12 amino acids.

This clonotype has just one count. The chain links TRBV6-1 to TRBJ1-2, with D possibly matching TRBD1 (5 bases). V was shortened by 6 bases and J by 3 bases, with 14 bases between the two germline ends. The germline V gene has CDR1 MNHNS and CDR2 SASEGT. The CDR3 runs to 14 residues. The CDR3 here is CASRPTGAYYGYTF. The DNA for the CDR3 is TGTGCCAGCAGGCCTACCGGGGCCTACTATGGCTACACCTTC.

This clonotype was seen a handful of times. The chain is built from TRBV11-2 and TRBJ2-2; D unclear. The CDR3 spans 13 residues. CDR1 is SGHAT and CDR2 is FQNNGV in the germline V gene. Trimming removed 8 bases at V and 1 base at J, with 8 bases between. The CDR3 coding sequence is TGTGCCAGCCATTCCGAGAACACCGGGGAGCTGTTTTTT. This gives the protein CASHSENTGELFF.

The chain recombines TRBV20-1 with TRBJ2-1; TRBD2 matches at 9 bases. The CDR3 loop spans 14 amino acids. J was trimmed by 4 bases and V by 1 base; bases with no gene match: 2. In germline, CDR1 is DFQATT, CDR2 SNEGSKA (reference sequence). This CDR3 reads CSARGAGGYNEQFF. The CDR3 DNA is TGCAGTGCTAGAGGTGCGGGGGGGTACAATGAGCAGTTCTTC.

This clonotype was observed at least ten times. The CDR3 nucleotides read TGCGCCAGCAGAAGGGGGGAGCCAGACTTGAGCGGCTACACCTTC. Translating it yields CASRRGEPDLSGYTF. The chain links TRBV5-1 to TRBJ1-2, with D possibly being TRBD1 (6 bases). V was shortened by 5 bases and J by 8 bases, with 22 bases between the two germline ends. Per the germline V gene, CDR1 is SGHRS and CDR2 is YFSETQ. The CDR3 sequence is 15 residues long.

V usage is TRBV5-1 and J usage is TRBJ1-4; D is perhaps TRBD1 (5 bases). Germline V gene lookup returns CDR1 SGHRS and CDR2 YFSETQ. V lost 0 bases, J lost 8 bases, and 11 bases lay in between. This CDR3 comprises 14 residues. The CDR3 loop is CASSLGGAKEKLFF. In DNA form, the CDR3 reads TGCGCCAGCAGCTTGGGGGGCGCAAAGGAAAAACTGTTTTTT.

This clonotype was detected a few times. The chain couples TRBV20-1 to TRBJ2-7; D might be TRBD2 (5 bases). This CDR3 contains 14 residues. CDR1 and CDR2 (germline): DFQATT, SNEGSKA (reference sequence). V lost 5 bases and J 7 bases, leaving 21 bases between the germline ends. Here the CDR3 DNA reads TGCAGTGCTGGGCCTCTAGGACCTCGGAGGGAGCAGTACTTC. Translation gives CSAGPLGPRREQYF.

In this sample, this clonotype turned up a few times. The chain couples TRBV3-1 to TRBJ2-3; D remains unclear. CDR1 is LGHDT, CDR2 YNNKEL, per germline (reference sequence). The V and J ends lost 6 bases and 1 base respectively, with 17 bases between them. This CDR3 contains 16 residues. The CDR3 region is CASRLRSSERTDTQYF. As DNA, the CDR3 is TGTGCCAGCAGGCTAAGATCTTCGGAACGCACAGATACGCAGTATTTT.